Given below is one TCR beta chain in context. The PCR contained 60 Vbeta and 13 Jbeta primers. The protocol was immunoSEQ multiplex PCR, while the TCRdb copy is restricted to in-frame clones and leaves out a portion. In the table there are 90,000 to 150,000 clones, around 77% of which are singletons. The sample belongs to a study of cytomegalovirus exposure and HLA in healthy donors. The V gene's germline CDR1 is MDHEN and CDR2 SYDVKM. There are 15 residues in the CDR3. The V and J ends lost 4 bases and 1 base respectively, with 10 bases between them. The receptor was derived from a human donor in good health. The sequenced material came from PBMCs. The gene calls are TRBV28 and TRBJ2-2; D might be TRBD1 (6 bases). CDR3 coding DNA: TGTGCCAGCAGTTCAGGACAGAAGAACACCGGGGAGCTGTTTTTT. Its translation is CASSSGQKNTGELFF.